One sample yielded the 12 T cell receptor beta chains listed below, sequenced in a study of blood T cell repertoires in COVID-19. Here immunoSEQ multiplex PCR was the method, and the copy in TCRdb shows in-frame clones only, minus some. This sample has tens of thousands of clones, with roughly 90% found just once. Sequencing input: peripheral blood. Source of these receptors: a man between 60 and 75 years old with COVID-19, enrolled during active disease.

This chain uses TRBV19 with TRBJ2-3; a possible D gene is TRBD2 (5 bases). The CDR3 runs 13 residues. Germline CDR1 and CDR2: LNHDA and SQIVND (reference sequence). V shed 7 bases and J shed 4 bases, with 12 bases lying between them. CDR3 bases: TGTGCCAGTACCAAGGACGGGGCAGATACGCAGTATTTT. This gives the protein CASTKDGADTQYF. Supplemented by reference TRBV19 and TRBJ2-3, the full variable domain reads DGGITQSPKYLFRKEGQNVTLSCEQNLNHDAMYWYRQDPGQGLRLIYYSQIVNDFQKGDIAEGYSVSREKKESFPLTVTSAQKNPTAFYLCASTKDGADTQYFGPGTRLTVL.

This rearrangement joins TRBV5-1 to TRBJ1-2; 9 nucleotides align to TRBD1. The trim removed 7 bases at V and 6 bases at J, leaving 4 bases unmatched. CDR3 length equals 12 residues. Germline V CDR1 and CDR2: SGHRS, YFSETQ. The CDR3: CASATGGNGYTF. As DNA, the CDR3 is TGCGCCAGCGCAACAGGGGGCAATGGCTACACCTTC.

The gene calls are TRBV28 and TRBJ1-1; D unclear. Germline V CDR1 and CDR2: MDHEN, SYDVKM. V lost 4 bases to trimming and J lost 10 bases, with 4 bases between them. There are 9 residues in the CDR3. The CDR3 spells CASSCVAFF. CDR3 bases: TGTGCCAGCAGTTGCGTAGCTTTCTTT.

CDR3 in DNA: TGTGCCAGCAGCGCCGGGACTGGGGCCAACGTCCTGACTTTC. This sequence encodes CASSAGTGANVLTF. The chain joins TRBV7-3 to TRBJ2-6, with D perhaps matching TRBD2 (5 bases). The ends were cut back, 5 bases at V and 2 bases at J, with 7 bases in the middle. The CDR3 consists of 14 residues. CDR1 and CDR2 (germline): SGHTA, FQGTGA.

The CDR3 DNA reads as TGTGCCAGTAGCCTACCGGCAGATACGCAGTATTTT. As protein: CASSLPADTQYF. The chain combines TRBV19 with TRBJ2-3; no clear D gene. V dropped 6 bases and J dropped 4 bases, with 8 bases sitting between them. The CDR3 is 12 amino acids. In germline, CDR1 is LNHDA, CDR2 SQIVND (reference sequence).

This clone was seen once. The J gene is TRBJ2-2, the V gene TRBV6-6, with TRBD2 identical over 9 bases. V shed 5 bases, J shed 3 bases, and the junction held 4 bases outside the gene matches. The CDR3 contains 15 residues. CDR1 and CDR2 from the germline V gene are MNHNY and SVGAGI (reference sequence). CDR3 nucleotides: TGTGCCAGCAGTGAGACTAGCGGAGACACCGGGGAGCTGTTTTTT. Translation: CASSETSGDTGELFF.

V and J are TRBV27 and TRBJ2-3, with a tentative D call TRBD2 (5 bases). CDR3 length: 14 residues. The V gene's germline CDR1 is MNHEY and CDR2 SMNVEV (reference sequence). Trimming took 0 bases from V and 4 from J, leaving 8 bases between them. The CDR3 sequence is CASSLSIGADTQYF. As DNA, the CDR3 is TGTGCCAGCAGTTTATCGATCGGGGCAGATACGCAGTATTTT.

The V and J genes are TRBV19 and TRBJ2-1; 9 bases fit TRBD2. The V gene's germline CDR1 is LNHDA and CDR2 SQIVND (reference sequence). The trim removed 5 bases at V and 8 bases at J, leaving 13 bases unmatched. This CDR3 region has 16 residues. The CDR3 sequence: CASSLGTSQTLDEQFF. CDR3 bases: TGTGCCAGTAGTCTCGGGACTAGCCAGACGTTGGATGAGCAGTTCTTC.

The chain joins TRBV10-1 to TRBJ1-3, with TRBD1 matching 7 bases. The J segment lost 5 bases and the V segment lost 4 bases, leaving 8 bases of the junction unmatched. Germline CDR1 WNHNN, CDR2 SYGVQD (reference sequence). The CDR3 sequence is 15 residues long. The DNA for the CDR3 is TGCGCCAGCAGTGCGGGACAGCATGTAAGAAACACCATATATTTT. Translation gives CASSAGQHVRNTIYF.

The chain has TRBV9 and TRBJ2-1; 12 bases are shared with TRBD2. CDR1 and CDR2 from the germline V gene are SGDLS and YYNGEE. The CDR3 runs to 16 residues. The V segment lost 4 bases and the J segment 9 bases; nucleotides outside the gene matches: 11. The CDR3: CASSILGLAGSSEQFF. The CDR3 nucleotides read TGTGCCAGCAGCATTCTAGGACTAGCGGGGAGTAGTGAGCAGTTCTTC.

The chain joins TRBV6-4 to TRBJ2-1; 12 nucleotides agree with TRBD2. The CDR3 is made up of 21 amino acids. Trimming at V came to 0 bases and at J to 5 bases, leaving 17 bases not matched to a gene. CDR1 and CDR2 from the germline V gene are MRHNA and SNTAGT. The CDR3 protein is CASSDSNKTSGSPTLNNEQFF. The CDR3 DNA reads TGTGCCAGCAGTGACTCCAACAAGACTAGCGGGAGCCCCACCTTGAACAATGAGCAGTTCTTC.

The chain has TRBV11-3 and TRBJ2-3, with D tentatively TRBD2 (6 bases). The V end was cut by 5 bases, the J end by 4 bases, with 13 bases between. This CDR3 is built from 14 residues. Germline V gene data show CDR1 as SGHNT and CDR2 as YENEEA. The CDR3 loop reads CASSHGASADTQYF. Here the CDR3 DNA reads TGTGCCAGCAGCCACGGAGCTAGCGCAGATACGCAGTATTTT.